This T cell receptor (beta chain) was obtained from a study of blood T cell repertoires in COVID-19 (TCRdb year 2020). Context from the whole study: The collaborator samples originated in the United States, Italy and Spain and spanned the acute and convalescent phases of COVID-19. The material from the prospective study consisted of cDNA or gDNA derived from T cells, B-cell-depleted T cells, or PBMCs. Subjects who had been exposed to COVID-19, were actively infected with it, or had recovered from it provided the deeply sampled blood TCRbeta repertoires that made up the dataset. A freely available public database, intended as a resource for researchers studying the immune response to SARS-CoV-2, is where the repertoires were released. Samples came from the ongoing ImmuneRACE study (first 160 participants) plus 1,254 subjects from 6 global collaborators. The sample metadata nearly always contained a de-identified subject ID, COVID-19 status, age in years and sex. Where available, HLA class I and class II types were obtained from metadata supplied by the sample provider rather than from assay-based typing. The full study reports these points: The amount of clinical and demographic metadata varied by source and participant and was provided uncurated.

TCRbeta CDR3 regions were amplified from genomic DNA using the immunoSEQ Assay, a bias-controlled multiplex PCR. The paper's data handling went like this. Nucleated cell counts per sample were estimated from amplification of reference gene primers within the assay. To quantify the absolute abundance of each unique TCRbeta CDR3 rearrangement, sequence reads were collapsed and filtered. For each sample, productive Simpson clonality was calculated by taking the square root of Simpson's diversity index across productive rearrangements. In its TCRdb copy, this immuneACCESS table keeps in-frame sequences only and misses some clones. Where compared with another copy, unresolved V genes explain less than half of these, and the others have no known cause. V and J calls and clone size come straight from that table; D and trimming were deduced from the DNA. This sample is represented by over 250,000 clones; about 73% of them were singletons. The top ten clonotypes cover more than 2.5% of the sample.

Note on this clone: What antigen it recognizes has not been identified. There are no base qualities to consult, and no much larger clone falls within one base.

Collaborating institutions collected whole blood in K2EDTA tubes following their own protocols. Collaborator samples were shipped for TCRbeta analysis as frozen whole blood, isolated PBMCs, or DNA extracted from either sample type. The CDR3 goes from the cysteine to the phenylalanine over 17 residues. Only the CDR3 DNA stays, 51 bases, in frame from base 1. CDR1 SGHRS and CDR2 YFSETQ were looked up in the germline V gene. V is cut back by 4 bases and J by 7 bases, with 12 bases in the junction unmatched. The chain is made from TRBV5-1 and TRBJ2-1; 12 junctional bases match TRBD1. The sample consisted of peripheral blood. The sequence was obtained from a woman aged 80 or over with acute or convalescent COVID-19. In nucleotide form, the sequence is TGCGCCAGCAGCGCGGGGCCTTTGGGACAGGGGGCTAATGAGCAGTTCTTC. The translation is CASSAGPLGQGANEQFF.